This passage covers 16 T cell receptor beta chains from one sample sequenced in a study of blood T cell repertoires in COVID-19. Profiling relied on immunoSEQ multiplex PCR, and the TCRdb table lists in-frame clones only, not all of them. The sample shows tens of thousands of clones, 88% of them seen only once. Sequenced material: peripheral blood. Receptors were obtained from a human donor in a cohort sampled during active COVID-19.

This chain connects TRBV28 to TRBJ2-5, with D tentatively TRBD1 (6 bases). The germline V gene has CDR1 MDHEN and CDR2 SYDVKM. With 5 bases removed from V and 2 bases from J, the gap between germline ends came to 15 bases. The CDR3 runs to 15 residues. The CDR3 protein is CASSLIDRPQETQYF. In nucleotides, the CDR3 is TGTGCCAGCAGTCTCATCGACAGGCCGCAAGAGACCCAGTACTTC.

The chain recombines TRBV7-2 with TRBJ1-3; perhaps TRBD1 as D (5 bases). Trimming took off 1 base at V and 0 bases at J, with 10 bases between the two ends. In germline, CDR1 is SGHTA, CDR2 FQGNSA. The CDR3 has 16 residues. The CDR3 protein is CASSLVQGSSGNTIYF. The CDR3 nucleotides are TGTGCCAGCAGCTTAGTCCAGGGAAGCTCTGGAAACACCATATATTTT.

The CDR3 DNA is TGCGCCAGCACCAGTAGCGGGGCGGAAGAGACCCAGTACTTC. Amino acid sequence: CASTSSGAEETQYF. This sequence joins TRBV5-1 and TRBJ2-5, with 8 bases lining up with TRBD2. Germline V lookup: CDR1 SGHRS, CDR2 YFSETQ. The CDR3 covers 14 residues. V gave up 6 bases and J gave up 3 bases; unmatched junction bases: 7.

The rearrangement joins TRBV19 to TRBJ1-3, with 7 positions matching TRBD1. Germline trimming cut 6 bases from V and 0 bases from J; bases unmatched to any gene: 5. The CDR3 length is 15 residues. The germline CDR1 and CDR2 sequences are LNHDA and SQIVND (reference sequence). CDR3 amino acids: CASSLDRDSGNTIYF. CDR3 bases: TGTGCCAGTAGCCTAGACAGGGACTCTGGAAACACCATATATTTT.

The CDR3 region is CASRSFGGTYEQYF. DNA for the CDR3: TGTGCCAGCAGATCCTTCGGGGGGACTTACGAGCAGTACTTC. The V gene is TRBV27, the J gene TRBJ2-7, with 7 bases matching TRBD2. CDR1 is MNHEY, CDR2 SMNVEV, per germline (reference sequence). The CDR3 has 14 amino acids. With V trimmed by 6 bases and J by 4 bases, 9 bases remained unmatched.

The rearrangement joins TRBV30 to TRBJ1-2; 7 nucleotides line up with TRBD1. The CDR3 totals 12 residues. CDR1 is GTSNPN, CDR2 SVGIG, per germline (reference sequence). Here the CDR3 DNA reads TGTGCTTTCGACAGGGACGGCTATGGCTACACCTTC. Its protein is CAFDRDGYGYTF.

The chain employs TRBV19 and TRBJ2-7; 10 nucleotides agree with TRBD2. This CDR3 has 15 residues. The V gene end was trimmed by 3 bases and the J gene end by 5 bases; junction bases not matched to a gene: 7. CDR1 and CDR2 (germline): LNHDA, SQIVND (reference sequence). The CDR3 DNA sequence: TGTGCCAGTAGTATGGCTAGCGGGGGCTCGGACGAGCAGTACTTC. Amino acids: CASSMASGGSDEQYF.

The CDR3: CASSEAPLLAGGLDEQFF. The CDR3, as DNA: TGTGCCAGCAGTGAAGCGCCGCTACTAGCGGGAGGTCTGGATGAGCAGTTCTTC. This rearrangement joins TRBV2 to TRBJ2-1; 12 positions match TRBD2. The CDR3 length is 18 residues. The germline V gene encodes CDR1 SNHLY and CDR2 FYNNEI. Trimming cost V 0 bases and J 8 bases; bases outside gene matches: 11.

The chain links TRBV24-1 to TRBJ2-3, with 7 nucleotides matching TRBD2. CDR1 and CDR2 from the germline V gene are KGHDR and SFDVKD. V was pared by 1 base and J by 6 bases, with 18 bases of the junction left unmatched. The CDR3 is made up of 19 amino acids. CDR3 in amino acids: CATSDFGRERSGDFDTQYF. The CDR3 bases are TGTGCCACCAGTGATTTTGGGCGGGAGCGGAGTGGGGACTTCGATACGCAGTATTTT.

V and J are TRBV18 and TRBJ1-2; D is undetermined. Germline V gene data show CDR1 as KGHSH and CDR2 as LQKENI. The CDR3 extends over 14 amino acids. The V end was cut by 3 bases, the J end by 2 bases, with 10 bases between. This CDR3 reads CASSPAISNYGYTF. The CDR3, as DNA: TGTGCCAGCTCACCGGCCATATCGAACTATGGCTACACCTTC.

The chain joins TRBV2 to TRBJ1-5, with 9 positions matching TRBD1. Unmatched junction bases numbered 9, after V lost 8 bases and J lost 4 bases. The CDR3 extends over 15 amino acids. Looked up from germline, CDR1 is SNHLY and CDR2 is FYNNEI. The CDR3 is CASHTGGGQNQPQHF. CDR3 sequence (DNA): TGTGCCAGCCACACAGGGGGCGGGCAGAATCAGCCCCAGCATTTT.

This clone was detected once. The chain carries TRBV5-1 and TRBJ2-5; D gene ambiguous. Germline lookup yields CDR1 SGHRS and CDR2 YFSETQ. The CDR3 has 13 residues. Trimming left V 0 bases short and J 5 bases short, with 8 bases between. The CDR3 nucleotides read TGCGCCAGCAGCTTGGGGCCTCTGGAGACCCAGTACTTC. This sequence encodes CASSLGPLETQYF.

J is TRBJ2-3 and V is TRBV5-4; TRBD2 matches 10 bases. The CDR3 totals 15 residues. V gave up 3 bases and J gave up 5 bases; unmatched junction bases: 6. Germline loops: CDR1 SGHNT, CDR2 YYREEE (reference sequence). The CDR3 is CASSSTSGAGDTQYF. The CDR3 region has the DNA TGTGCCAGCAGCTCAACTAGCGGGGCCGGAGATACGCAGTATTTT.

The rearrangement joins TRBV9 to TRBJ1-2; weak D call: TRBD1 (6 bases). Trimming pared 0 bases from V and 8 bases from J, leaving 14 bases between. The CDR3 has 14 amino acids. CDR1 and CDR2 from the germline V gene are SGDLS and YYNGEE. CDR3 loop: CASSVGGQSSGYTF. The DNA of the CDR3 is TGTGCCAGCAGCGTAGGTGGACAGTCATCCGGCTACACCTTC.

In this sample, this clone turned up once. Distinct nucleotide sequences in the sample also encode this CDR3. The chain recombines TRBV5-8 with TRBJ2-2; D remains unclear. Germline lookup yields CDR1 SGHTS and CDR2 YDEGEE. The CDR3 spans 14 residues. V was trimmed by 0 bases and J by 1 base, leaving 4 bases between them. This chain's CDR3 is CASSLVQNTGELFF. The CDR3 nucleotides are TGTGCCAGCAGCTTGGTTCAGAACACCGGGGAGCTGTTTTTT.

This chain connects TRBV5-1 to TRBJ1-1; no firm D call. CDR3 size: 12 residues. The germline V gene has CDR1 SGHRS and CDR2 YFSETQ. V was trimmed by 0 bases and J by 10 bases, leaving 10 bases between them. The CDR3 sequence is CASSLGREVAFF. Written as DNA, the CDR3 is TGCGCCAGCAGCTTGGGAAGGGAGGTAGCTTTCTTT.